What follows is one TCR beta chain and its context. No antigen is known for it. Produced via immunoSEQ multiplex PCR; TCRdb's table is partial and in-frame only. The table lists about 15,000 clones, 80% to 90% of them singletons. In germline, CDR1 is MNHNS, CDR2 SASEGT. Trimming removed 3 bases from V and 12 bases from J; junction bases left unmatched: 9. The CDR3 sequence is 16 residues long. The data stem from a study of STAT3 mutations in large granular lymphocyte leukemia. Study-wide results and limits: Every T-cell large granular lymphocyte leukemia patient had at least one immunodominant TCR beta clonotype.

The receptor was isolated from a man aged 50-60 years with T-cell large granular lymphocyte leukemia. Some clones in this sample may be carry-over from other donors' samples. The V gene is TRBV6-1, the J gene TRBJ2-1; 15 nucleotides align to TRBD2. The sample comprised peripheral blood mononuclear cells. CDR3 in amino acids: CASSEPGLAGGLGQFF. CDR3 coding DNA: TGTGCCAGCAGTGAGCCCGGACTAGCGGGGGGGCTCGGGCAGTTCTTC.